The T cell receptor (beta chain) under discussion was sequenced for a study of early T cells in non-severe SARS-CoV-2 infection (dated by TCRdb to the early 2020s). Regarding the research as a whole: Because TCR sequencing was done on bulk RNA from unsorted whole blood, the alpha and beta chains could not be paired. The investigation overall reported the following: VDJdb matching was skewed toward anti-spike CD8 responses and likely underestimated virus-specific expansions by missing private and CD4 specificities.

Library preparation was by 5' RACE. TCRdb records NextSeq 500 as the sequencer. In the TCR library protocol, unique molecular identifiers were attached to individual cDNA molecules to correct for PCR bias and sequencing error. Both TCR alpha and beta chains were sequenced, and tight co-correlation was observed between alpha and beta sequence abundances in each sample. The authors' analysis ran thus. Decombinator V4 was used to annotate the V gene, J gene and CDR3 of the TCR sequences. Expanded TCRs were defined as changing significantly between any two time points under a Poisson model with p below 0.0001. TCR abundances were normalised to the total number of TCRs sequenced per sample and were expressed as counts per million. MAIT TCRs were defined by TRAV1-2 paired with TRAJ12, TRAJ20 or TRAJ33, and iNKT TCRs by TRAV10 paired with TRAJ18. VDJdb, accessed on 1 November 2021, was searched for TCRs annotated for CMV, EBV and SARS-CoV-2, and TCRs annotated for more than one antigen were excluded. Clones were called with MiXCR by TCRdb after fastp trimmed the public reads at Q25, and only in-frame beta chains were retained. Entries are consolidated by CDR3 protein sequence, retaining the most common genes and DNA. TCRdb's processing, not the authors' own work, is the source of the V and J calls. Across this sample there are tens of thousands of distinct CDR3 sequences, with about 10% seen only once. Of the sample, around 4.1% is held by the ten largest clones.

Measured from the cysteine to the phenylalanine, the CDR3 is 14 residues long. Only CDR3 DNA remains: 42 bases, in frame from the first base. Per the germline V gene, KGHSH is the CDR1 and LQKENI is the CDR2. The germline V and J ends show losses of 5 bases and 4 bases respectively, and no gene match explains 5 bases of the junction. Set within a cohort of healthcare workers in London, UK, this nested case-control study involved weekly PCR testing of nasopharyngeal swabs along with blood sampling. Between 23 and 31 March 2020, the week of the UK lockdown, healthcare workers were enrolled and then followed up weekly for as long as 16 weeks. This clonotype was counted at least ten times. It has no known antigen specificity. Base qualities are not recorded, but no much larger clone differs from it by a single base.

Source material: whole blood. This TCR came from an adult who was a healthcare worker with PCR-confirmed SARS-CoV-2 infection or an uninfected control (not recorded which). The chain is assembled from TRBV18 and TRBJ2-7, with 10 bases matching TRBD1. The base sequence is TGTGCCAGCTCAGGGACAGGGGCAATGTACGAGCAGTACTTC. The translation is CASSGTGAMYEQYF.